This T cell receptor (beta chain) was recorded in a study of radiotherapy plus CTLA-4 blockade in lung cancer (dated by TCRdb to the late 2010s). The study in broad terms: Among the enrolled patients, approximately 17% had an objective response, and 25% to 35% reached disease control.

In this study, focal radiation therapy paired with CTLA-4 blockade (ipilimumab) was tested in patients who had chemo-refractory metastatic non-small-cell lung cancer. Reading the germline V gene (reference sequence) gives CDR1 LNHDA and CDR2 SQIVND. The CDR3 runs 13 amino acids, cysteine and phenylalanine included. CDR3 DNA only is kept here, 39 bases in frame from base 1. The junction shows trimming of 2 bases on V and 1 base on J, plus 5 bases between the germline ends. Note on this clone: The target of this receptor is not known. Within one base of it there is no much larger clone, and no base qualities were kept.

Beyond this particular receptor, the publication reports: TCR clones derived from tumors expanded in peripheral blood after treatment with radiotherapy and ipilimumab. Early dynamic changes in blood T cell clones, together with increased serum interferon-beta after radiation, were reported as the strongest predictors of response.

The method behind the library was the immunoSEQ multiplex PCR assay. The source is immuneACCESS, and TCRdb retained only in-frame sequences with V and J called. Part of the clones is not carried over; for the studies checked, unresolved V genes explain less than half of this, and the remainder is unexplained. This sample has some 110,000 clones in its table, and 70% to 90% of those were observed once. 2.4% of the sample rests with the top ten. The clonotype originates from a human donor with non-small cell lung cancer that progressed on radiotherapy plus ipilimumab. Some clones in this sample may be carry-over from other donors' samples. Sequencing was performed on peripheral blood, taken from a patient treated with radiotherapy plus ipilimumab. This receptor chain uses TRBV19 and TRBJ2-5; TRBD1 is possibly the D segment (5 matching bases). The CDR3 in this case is CASSIQGQETQYF. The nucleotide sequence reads TGTGCCAGTAGTATACAGGGCCAAGAGACCCAGTACTTC.